This T cell receptor (beta chain) derives from a study of beta chain features in type 1 diabetes. Study information: Examined across all samples were roughly 100 million sorted cells.

As every portion of the isolated RNA was reverse transcribed, the sequencing read expressed TCRB transcripts. Assay: immunoSEQ multiplex PCR; the TCRdb copy retains only in-frame clones and omits some. The data contain roughly 310,000 clones, approximately 11% of them singletons. V was cut by 5 bases and J by 1 base, with 12 bases left in between. Germline V lookup: CDR1 SEHNR, CDR2 FQNEAQ (reference sequence). The CDR3 totals 15 residues. Sample: naive CD4+ T cells from blood. The chain carries TRBV7-9 and TRBJ1-3; D gene unclear. This clonotype was sampled from a woman in her 30s in good health. The CDR3 region is CASSLQGGSGNTIYF. CDR3 in DNA: TGTGCCAGCAGCCTCCAAGGAGGGTCTGGAAACACCATATATTTT.